The clone carrying this T cell receptor beta chain was seen a single time. The source of the sample is a study of blood T cell repertoires in COVID-19. This table comes from immunoSEQ multiplex PCR, and its TCRdb copy is limited to in-frame clones, with some not included. The profile shows 250,000 to 300,000 clones, approximately 91% of them singletons. Source material: PBMCs or T cells enriched from blood (not recorded which). This receptor was obtained from a woman younger than 45 who had recovered from COVID-19.

CDR3 sequence reads: CAIRAREGVGGDTQYF. The CDR3 DNA follows: TGTGCCATCAGGGCTCGTGAGGGGGTCGGTGGTGATACGCAGTATTTT. The chain combines TRBV10-3 with TRBJ2-3; weak D call: TRBD1 (6 bases). V was shortened by 6 bases and J by 6 bases, with 22 bases between the two germline ends. CDR1 and CDR2 (germline): ENHRY, SYGVKD. The CDR3 is 16 amino acids.